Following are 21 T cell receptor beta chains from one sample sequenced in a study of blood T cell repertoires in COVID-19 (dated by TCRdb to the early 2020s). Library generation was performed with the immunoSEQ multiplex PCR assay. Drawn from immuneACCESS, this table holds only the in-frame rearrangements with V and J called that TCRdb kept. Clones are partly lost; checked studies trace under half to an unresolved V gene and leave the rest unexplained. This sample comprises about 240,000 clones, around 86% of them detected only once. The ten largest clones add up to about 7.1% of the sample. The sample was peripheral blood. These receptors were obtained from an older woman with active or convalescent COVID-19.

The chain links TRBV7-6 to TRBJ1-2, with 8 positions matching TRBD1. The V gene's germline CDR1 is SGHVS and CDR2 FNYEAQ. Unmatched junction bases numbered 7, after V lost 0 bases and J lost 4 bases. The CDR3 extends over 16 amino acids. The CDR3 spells CASSLASAGGIYGYTF. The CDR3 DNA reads TGTGCCAGCAGCTTAGCTTCGGCAGGGGGCATCTATGGCTACACCTTC.

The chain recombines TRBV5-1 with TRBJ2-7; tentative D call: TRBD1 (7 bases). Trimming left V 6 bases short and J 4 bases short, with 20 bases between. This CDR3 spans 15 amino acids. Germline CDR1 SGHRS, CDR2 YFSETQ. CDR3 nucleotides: TGCGCCAGCACCCTTGGCGGGACAGCTTCTTACGAGCAGTACTTC. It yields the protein CASTLGGTASYEQYF. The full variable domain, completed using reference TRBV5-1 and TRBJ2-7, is KAGVTQTPRYLIKTRGQQVTLSCSPISGHRSVSWYQQTPGQGLQFLFEYFSETQRNKGNFPGRFSGRQFSNSRSEMNVSTLELGDSALYLCASTLGGTASYEQYFGPGTRLTVT.

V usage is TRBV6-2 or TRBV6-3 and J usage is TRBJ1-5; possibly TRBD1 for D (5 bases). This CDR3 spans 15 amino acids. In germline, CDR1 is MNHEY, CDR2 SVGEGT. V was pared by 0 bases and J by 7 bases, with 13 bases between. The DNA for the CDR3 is TGTGCCAGCAGTTACTCAGGGACTGGGCGACAGCCCCAGCATTTT. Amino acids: CASSYSGTGRQPQHF.

The CDR3 loop reads CASRGQGNLDEQFF. As DNA, the CDR3 is TGCGCCAGCAGGGGACAGGGGAATCTCGATGAGCAGTTCTTC. V gene TRBV10-2 combines with J gene TRBJ2-1; 10 bases are shared with TRBD1. Trimming removed 6 bases from V and 8 bases from J; junction bases left unmatched: 7. This CDR3 region has 14 residues. Germline V CDR1 and CDR2: WSHSY, SAAADI.

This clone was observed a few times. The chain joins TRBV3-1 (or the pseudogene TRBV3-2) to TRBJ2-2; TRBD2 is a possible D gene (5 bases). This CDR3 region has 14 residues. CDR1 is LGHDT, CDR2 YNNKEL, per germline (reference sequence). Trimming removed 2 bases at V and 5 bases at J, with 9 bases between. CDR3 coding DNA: TGTGCCAGCAGCCAAACTCGGAGGACCGGGGAGCTGTTTTTT. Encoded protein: CASSQTRRTGELFF.

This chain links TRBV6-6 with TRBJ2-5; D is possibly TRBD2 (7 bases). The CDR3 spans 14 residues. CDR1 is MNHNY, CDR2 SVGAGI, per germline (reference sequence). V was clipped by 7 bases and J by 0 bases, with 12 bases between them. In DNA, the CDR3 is TGTGCCAGCACTGCGGGGGCGTACCAAGAGACCCAGTACTTC. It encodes CASTAGAYQETQYF.

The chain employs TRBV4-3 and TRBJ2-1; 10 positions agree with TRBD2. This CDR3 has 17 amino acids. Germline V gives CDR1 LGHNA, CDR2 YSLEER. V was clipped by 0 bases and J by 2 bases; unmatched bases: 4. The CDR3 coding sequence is TGCGCCAGCAGCCAAGATGCCCTAGCGGGGGCCTACAATGAGCAGTTCTTC. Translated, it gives CASSQDALAGAYNEQFF.

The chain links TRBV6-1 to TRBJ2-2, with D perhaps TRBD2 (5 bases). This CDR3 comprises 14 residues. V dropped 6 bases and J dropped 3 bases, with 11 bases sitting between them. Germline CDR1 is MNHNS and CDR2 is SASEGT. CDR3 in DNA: TGTGCCAGCAGGGGGATGCGGGACACCGGGGAGCTGTTTTTT. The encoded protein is CASRGMRDTGELFF.

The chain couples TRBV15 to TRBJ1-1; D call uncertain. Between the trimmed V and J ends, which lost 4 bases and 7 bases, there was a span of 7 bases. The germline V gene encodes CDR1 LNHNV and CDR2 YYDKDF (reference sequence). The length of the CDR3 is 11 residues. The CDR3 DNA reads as TGTGCCACCAGCACGAGGGTTGAAGCTTTCTTT. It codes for CATSTRVEAFF.

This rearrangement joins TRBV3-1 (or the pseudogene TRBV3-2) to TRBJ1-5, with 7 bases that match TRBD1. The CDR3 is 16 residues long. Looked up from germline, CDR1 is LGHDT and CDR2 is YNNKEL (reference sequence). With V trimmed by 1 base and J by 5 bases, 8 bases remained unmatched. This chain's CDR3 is CASSQGLLGQDQPQHF. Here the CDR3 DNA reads TGTGCCAGCAGCCAAGGCCTCCTTGGACAGGATCAGCCCCAGCATTTT.

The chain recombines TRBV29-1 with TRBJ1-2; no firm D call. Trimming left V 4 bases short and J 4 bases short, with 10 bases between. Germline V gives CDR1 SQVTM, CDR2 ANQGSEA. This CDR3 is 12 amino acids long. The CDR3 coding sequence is TGCAGCGTTGCGGGGTTACCCTATGGCTACACCTTC. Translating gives CSVAGLPYGYTF.

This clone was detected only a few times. The CDR3 is CASSPPRGGALAETQYF. The CDR3 DNA reads TGTGCCAGCAGCCCCCCTCGCGGGGGGGCACTAGCAGAGACCCAGTACTTC. The chain links TRBV3-1 (or the pseudogene TRBV3-2) to TRBJ2-5; 9 nucleotides align to TRBD2. Germline V gene lookup returns CDR1 LGHDT and CDR2 YNNKEL (reference sequence). V trimming: 4 bases; J trimming: 4 bases; junction bases outside the gene matches: 13. The CDR3 is 17 amino acids.

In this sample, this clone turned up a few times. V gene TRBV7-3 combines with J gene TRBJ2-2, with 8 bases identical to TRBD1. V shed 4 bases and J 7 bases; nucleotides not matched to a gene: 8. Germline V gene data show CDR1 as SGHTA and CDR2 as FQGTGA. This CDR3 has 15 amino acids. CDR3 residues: CASSSRQGTGGELFF. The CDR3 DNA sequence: TGTGCCAGCAGCTCCCGACAGGGGACGGGCGGGGAGCTGTTTTTT.

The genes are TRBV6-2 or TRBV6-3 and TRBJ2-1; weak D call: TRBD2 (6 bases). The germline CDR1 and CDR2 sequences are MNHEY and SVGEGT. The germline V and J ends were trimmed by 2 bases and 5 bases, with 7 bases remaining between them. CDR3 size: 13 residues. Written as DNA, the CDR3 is TGTGCCAGCAGTTACGGCGGGAACAATGAGCAGTTCTTC. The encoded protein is CASSYGGNNEQFF.

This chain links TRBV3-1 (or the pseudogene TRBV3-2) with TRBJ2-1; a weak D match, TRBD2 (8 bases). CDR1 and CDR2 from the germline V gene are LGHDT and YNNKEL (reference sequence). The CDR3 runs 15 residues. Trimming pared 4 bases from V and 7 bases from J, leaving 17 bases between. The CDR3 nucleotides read TGTGCCAGCAGCCTAGCGGGACAGTATAAGAATGAGCAGTTCTTC. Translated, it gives CASSLAGQYKNEQFF.

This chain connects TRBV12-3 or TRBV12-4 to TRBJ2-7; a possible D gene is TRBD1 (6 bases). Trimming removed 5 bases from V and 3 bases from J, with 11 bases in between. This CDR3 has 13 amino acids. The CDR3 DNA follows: TGTGCCAGCAGTACGGGACACCTCTACGAGCAGTACTTC. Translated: CASSTGHLYEQYF.

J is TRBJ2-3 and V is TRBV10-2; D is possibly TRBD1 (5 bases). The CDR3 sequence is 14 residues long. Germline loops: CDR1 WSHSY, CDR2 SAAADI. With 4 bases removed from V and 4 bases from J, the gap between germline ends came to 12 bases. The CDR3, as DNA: TGCGCCAGCAGTGTTGGGGCGGCAGCAGATACGCAGTATTTT. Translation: CASSVGAAADTQYF.

The CDR3 nucleotides are TGTGCCAGCAGGTGGCGCGGGGAGAGCACAGATACGCAGTATTTT. Its translation is CASRWRGESTDTQYF. This rearrangement joins TRBV27 to TRBJ2-3, with D perhaps matching TRBD2 (6 bases). Looked up from germline, CDR1 is MNHEY and CDR2 is SMNVEV (reference sequence). The CDR3 sequence is 15 residues long. V shed 6 bases and J shed 0 bases, with 13 bases lying between them.

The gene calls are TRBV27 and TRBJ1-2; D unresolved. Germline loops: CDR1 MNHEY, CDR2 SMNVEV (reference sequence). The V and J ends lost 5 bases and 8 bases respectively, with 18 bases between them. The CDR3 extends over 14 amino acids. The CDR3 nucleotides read TGTGCCAGCAGTCCCCAAGCGTCTCCACGCGGCTACACCTTC. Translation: CASSPQASPRGYTF.

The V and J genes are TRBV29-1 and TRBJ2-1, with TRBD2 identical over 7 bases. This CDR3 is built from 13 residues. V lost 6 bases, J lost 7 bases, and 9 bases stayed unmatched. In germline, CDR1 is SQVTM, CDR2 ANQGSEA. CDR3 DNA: TGCAGCGTGGTGGGGGGGGTTTCGAATGAGCAGTTCTTC. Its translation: CSVVGGVSNEQFF.

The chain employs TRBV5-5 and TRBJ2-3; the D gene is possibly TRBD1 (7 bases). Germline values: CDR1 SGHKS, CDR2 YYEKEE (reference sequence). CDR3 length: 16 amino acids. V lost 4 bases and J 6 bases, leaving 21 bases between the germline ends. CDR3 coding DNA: TGTGCCAGCAGCCAACTCGGGACAGCGGGCATGGATACGCAGTATTTT. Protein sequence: CASSQLGTAGMDTQYF.